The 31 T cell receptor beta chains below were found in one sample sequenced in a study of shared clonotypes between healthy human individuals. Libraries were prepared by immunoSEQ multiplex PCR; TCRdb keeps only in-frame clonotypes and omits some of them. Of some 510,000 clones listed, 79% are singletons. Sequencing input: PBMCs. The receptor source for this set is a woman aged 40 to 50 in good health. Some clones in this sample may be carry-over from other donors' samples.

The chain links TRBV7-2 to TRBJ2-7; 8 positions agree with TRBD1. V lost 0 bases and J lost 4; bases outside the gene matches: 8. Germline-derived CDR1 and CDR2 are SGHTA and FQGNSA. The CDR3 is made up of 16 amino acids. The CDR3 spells CASSLASGTGGYEQYF. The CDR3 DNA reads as TGTGCCAGCAGCTTAGCGTCCGGGACAGGTGGATACGAGCAGTACTTC.

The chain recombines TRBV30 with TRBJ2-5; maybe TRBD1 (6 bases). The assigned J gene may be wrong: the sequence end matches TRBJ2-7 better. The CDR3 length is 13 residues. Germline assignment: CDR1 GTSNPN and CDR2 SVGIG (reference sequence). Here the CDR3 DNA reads TGTGCCTGGAGGGGGGACAACTCCTACGAGCAGTACTTC. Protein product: CAWRGDNSYEQYF.

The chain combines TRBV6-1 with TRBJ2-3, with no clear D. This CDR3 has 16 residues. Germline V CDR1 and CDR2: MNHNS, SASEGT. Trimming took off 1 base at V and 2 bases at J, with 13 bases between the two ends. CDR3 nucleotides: TGTGCCAGCAGTGAAGGGAGCTTGGGCCCCACAGATACGCAGTATTTT. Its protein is CASSEGSLGPTDTQYF.

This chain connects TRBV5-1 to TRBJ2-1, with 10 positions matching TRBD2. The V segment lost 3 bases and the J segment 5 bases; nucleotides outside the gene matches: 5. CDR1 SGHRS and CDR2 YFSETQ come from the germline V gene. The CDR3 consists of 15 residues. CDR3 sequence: CASSWSGRGDNEQFF. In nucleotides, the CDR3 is TGCGCCAGCAGCTGGAGCGGGAGGGGAGACAATGAGCAGTTCTTC.

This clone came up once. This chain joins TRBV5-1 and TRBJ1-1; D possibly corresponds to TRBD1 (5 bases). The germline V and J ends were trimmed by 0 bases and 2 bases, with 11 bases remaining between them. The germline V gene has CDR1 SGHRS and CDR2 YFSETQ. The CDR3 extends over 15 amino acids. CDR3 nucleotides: TGCGCCAGCAGCTTGGGTGGGGGGTACAACACTGAAGCTTTCTTT. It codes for CASSLGGGYNTEAFF. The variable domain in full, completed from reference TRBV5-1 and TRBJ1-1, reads KAGVTQTPRYLIKTRGQQVTLSCSPISGHRSVSWYQQTPGQGLQFLFEYFSETQRNKGNFPGRFSGRQFSNSRSEMNVSTLELGDSALYLCASSLGGGYNTEAFFGQGTRLTVV.

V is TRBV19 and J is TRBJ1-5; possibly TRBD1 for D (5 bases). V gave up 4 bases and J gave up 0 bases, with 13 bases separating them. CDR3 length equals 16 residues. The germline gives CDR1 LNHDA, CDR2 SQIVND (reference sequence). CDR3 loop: CASSSFQGYSNQPQHF. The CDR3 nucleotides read TGTGCCAGTAGTAGTTTCCAGGGTTATAGCAATCAGCCCCAGCATTTT. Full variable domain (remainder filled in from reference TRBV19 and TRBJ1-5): DGGITQSPKYLFRKEGQNVTLSCEQNLNHDAMYWYRQDPGQGLRLIYYSQIVNDFQKGDIAEGYSVSREKKESFPLTVTSAQKNPTAFYLCASSSFQGYSNQPQHFGDGTRLSIL.

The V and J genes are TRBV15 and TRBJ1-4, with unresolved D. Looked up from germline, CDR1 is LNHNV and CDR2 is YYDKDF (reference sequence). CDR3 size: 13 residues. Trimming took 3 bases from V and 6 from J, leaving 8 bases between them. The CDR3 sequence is CATSRDLDEKLFF. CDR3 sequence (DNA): TGTGCCACCAGCAGGGACCTGGATGAAAAACTGTTTTTT.

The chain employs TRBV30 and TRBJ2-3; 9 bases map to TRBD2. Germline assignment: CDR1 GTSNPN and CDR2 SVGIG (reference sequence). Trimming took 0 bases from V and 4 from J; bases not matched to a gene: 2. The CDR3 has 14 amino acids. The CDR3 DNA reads TGTGCCTGGAGTGTAGCGGGAGGAGCAGATACGCAGTATTTT. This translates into CAWSVAGGADTQYF.

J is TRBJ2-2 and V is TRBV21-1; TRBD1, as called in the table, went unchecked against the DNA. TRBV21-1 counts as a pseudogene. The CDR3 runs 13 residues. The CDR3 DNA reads TGTGCCAGCAGCAACAGGGACACCGGGGAGCTGTTTTTT. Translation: CASSNRDTGELFF.

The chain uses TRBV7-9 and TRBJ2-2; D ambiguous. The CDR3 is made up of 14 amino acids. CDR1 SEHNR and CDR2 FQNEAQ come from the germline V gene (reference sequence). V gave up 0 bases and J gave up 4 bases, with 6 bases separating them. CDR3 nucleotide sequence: TGTGCCAGCAGCTTAGCGGCCTTCACCGGGGAGCTGTTTTTT. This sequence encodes CASSLAAFTGELFF.

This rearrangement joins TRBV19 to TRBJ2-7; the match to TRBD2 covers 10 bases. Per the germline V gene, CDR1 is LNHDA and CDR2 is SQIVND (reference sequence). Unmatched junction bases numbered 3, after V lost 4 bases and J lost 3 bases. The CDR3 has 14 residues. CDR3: CASSTGLASYEQYF. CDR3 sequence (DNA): TGTGCCAGTAGTACGGGACTAGCGAGCTACGAGCAGTACTTC.

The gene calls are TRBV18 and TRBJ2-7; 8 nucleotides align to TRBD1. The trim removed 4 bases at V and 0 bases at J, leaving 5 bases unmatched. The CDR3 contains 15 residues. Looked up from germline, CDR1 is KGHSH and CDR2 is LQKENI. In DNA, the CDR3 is TGTGCCAGCTCACTAGGGGACAGGACCTCCTACGAGCAGTACTTC. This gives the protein CASSLGDRTSYEQYF.

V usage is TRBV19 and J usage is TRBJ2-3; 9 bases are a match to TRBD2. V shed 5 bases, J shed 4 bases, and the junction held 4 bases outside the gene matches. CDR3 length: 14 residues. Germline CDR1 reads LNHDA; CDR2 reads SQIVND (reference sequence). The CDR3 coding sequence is TGTGCCAGTAGTTCTAGCGGGATTCCAGATACGCAGTATTTT. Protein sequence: CASSSSGIPDTQYF.

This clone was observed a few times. The DNA for the CDR3 is TGTGCCAGCAGCCAACAAGAGACCCAGTACTTC. As protein: CASSQQETQYF. V is TRBV11-2 and J is TRBJ2-5; no clear D gene. With 5 bases removed from V and 2 bases from J, the gap between germline ends came to 3 bases. Germline V gene data show CDR1 as SGHAT and CDR2 as FQNNGV. The CDR3 loop spans 11 amino acids.

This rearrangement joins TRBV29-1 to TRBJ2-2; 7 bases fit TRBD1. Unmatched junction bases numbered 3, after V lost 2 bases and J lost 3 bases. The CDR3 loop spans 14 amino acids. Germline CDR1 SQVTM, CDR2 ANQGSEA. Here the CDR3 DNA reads TGCAGCGTTGAAATAGGGGGCCACACCGGGGAGCTGTTTTTT. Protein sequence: CSVEIGGHTGELFF.

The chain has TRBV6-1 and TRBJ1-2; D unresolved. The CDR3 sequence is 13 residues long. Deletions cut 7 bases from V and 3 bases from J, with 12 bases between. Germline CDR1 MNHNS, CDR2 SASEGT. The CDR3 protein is CASKEGFDYGYTF. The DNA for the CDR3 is TGTGCCAGCAAGGAAGGGTTTGACTATGGCTACACCTTC.

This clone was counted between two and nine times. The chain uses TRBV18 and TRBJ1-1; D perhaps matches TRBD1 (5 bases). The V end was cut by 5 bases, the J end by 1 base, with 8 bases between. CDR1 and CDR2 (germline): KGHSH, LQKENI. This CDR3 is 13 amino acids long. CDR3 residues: CASSIDRNTEAFF. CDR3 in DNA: TGTGCCAGCTCAATCGACAGGAACACTGAAGCTTTCTTT.

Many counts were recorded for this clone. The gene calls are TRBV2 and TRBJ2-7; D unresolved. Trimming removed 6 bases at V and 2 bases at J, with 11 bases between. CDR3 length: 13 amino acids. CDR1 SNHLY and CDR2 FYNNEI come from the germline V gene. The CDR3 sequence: CASSAFVTYEQYF. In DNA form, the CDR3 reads TGTGCCAGCAGCGCCTTTGTGACCTACGAGCAGTACTTC. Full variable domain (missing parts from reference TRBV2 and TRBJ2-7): EPEVTQTPSHQVTQMGQEVILRCVPISNHLYFYWYRQILGQKVEFLVSFYNNEISEKSEIFDDQFSVERPDGSNFTLKIRSTKLEDSAMYFCASSAFVTYEQYFGPGTRLTVT.

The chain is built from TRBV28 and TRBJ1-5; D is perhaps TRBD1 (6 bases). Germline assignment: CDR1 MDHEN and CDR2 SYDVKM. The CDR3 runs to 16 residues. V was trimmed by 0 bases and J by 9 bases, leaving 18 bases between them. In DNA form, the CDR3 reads TGTGCCAGCAGTTTATGGGCAGGGGTAATGGTCCGGCCCCAGCATTTT. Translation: CASSLWAGVMVRPQHF. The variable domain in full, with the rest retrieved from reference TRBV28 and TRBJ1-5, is DVKVTQSSRYLVKRTGEKVFLECVQDMDHENMFWYRQDPGLGLRLIYFSYDVKMKEKGDIPEGYSVSREKKERFSLILESASTNQTSMYLCASSLWAGVMVRPQHFGDGTRLSIL.

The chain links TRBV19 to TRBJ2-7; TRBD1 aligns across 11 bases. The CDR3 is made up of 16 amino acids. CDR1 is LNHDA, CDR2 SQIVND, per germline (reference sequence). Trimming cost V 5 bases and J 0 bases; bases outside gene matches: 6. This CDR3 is CASSPTGTGGSYEQYF. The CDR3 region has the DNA TGTGCCAGTAGTCCGACCGGGACAGGGGGCTCCTACGAGCAGTACTTC.

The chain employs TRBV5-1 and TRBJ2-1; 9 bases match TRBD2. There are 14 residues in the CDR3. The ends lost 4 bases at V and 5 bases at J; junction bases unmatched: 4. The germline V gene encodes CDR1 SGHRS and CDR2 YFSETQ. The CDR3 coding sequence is TGCGCCAGCAGCATGGGGACTAGCCACAATGAGCAGTTCTTC. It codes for CASSMGTSHNEQFF.

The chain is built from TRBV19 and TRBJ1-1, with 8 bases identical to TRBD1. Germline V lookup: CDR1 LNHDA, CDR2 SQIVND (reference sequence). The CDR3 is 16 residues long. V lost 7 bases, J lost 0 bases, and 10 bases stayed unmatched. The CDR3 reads CASNSYPDRVNTEAFF. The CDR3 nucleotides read TGTGCCAGTAATTCCTACCCGGACAGGGTGAACACTGAAGCTTTCTTT.

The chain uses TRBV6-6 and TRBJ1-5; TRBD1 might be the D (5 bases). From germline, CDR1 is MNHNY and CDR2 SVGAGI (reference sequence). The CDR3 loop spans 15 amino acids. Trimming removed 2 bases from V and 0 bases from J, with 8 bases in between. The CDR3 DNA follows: TGTGCCAGCAGTTACGGGGGTTCTAGCAATCAGCCCCAGCATTTT. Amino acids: CASSYGGSSNQPQHF.

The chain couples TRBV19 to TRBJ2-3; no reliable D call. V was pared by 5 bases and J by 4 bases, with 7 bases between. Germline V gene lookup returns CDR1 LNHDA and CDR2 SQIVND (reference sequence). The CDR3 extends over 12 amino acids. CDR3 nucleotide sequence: TGTGCCAGTAGTTCTTCTCCAGATACGCAGTATTTT. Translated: CASSSSPDTQYF. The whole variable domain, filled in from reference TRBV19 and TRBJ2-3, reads DGGITQSPKYLFRKEGQNVTLSCEQNLNHDAMYWYRQDPGQGLRLIYYSQIVNDFQKGDIAEGYSVSREKKESFPLTVTSAQKNPTAFYLCASSSSPDTQYFGPGTRLTVL.

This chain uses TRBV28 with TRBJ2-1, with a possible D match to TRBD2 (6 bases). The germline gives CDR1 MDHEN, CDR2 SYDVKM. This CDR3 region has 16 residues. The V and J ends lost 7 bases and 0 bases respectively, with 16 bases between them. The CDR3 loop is CASTVGAGSSYNEQFF. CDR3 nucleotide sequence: TGTGCCAGCACCGTTGGGGCGGGGAGCTCCTACAATGAGCAGTTCTTC.

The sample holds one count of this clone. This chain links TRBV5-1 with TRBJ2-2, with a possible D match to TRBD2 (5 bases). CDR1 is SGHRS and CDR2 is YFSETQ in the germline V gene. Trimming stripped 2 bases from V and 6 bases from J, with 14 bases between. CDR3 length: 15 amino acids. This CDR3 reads CASSLTTSFPGELFF. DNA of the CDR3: TGCGCCAGCAGCTTAACAACTAGTTTTCCCGGGGAGCTGTTTTTT. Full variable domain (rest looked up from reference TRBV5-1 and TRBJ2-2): KAGVTQTPRYLIKTRGQQVTLSCSPISGHRSVSWYQQTPGQGLQFLFEYFSETQRNKGNFPGRFSGRQFSNSRSEMNVSTLELGDSALYLCASSLTTSFPGELFFGEGSRLTVL.

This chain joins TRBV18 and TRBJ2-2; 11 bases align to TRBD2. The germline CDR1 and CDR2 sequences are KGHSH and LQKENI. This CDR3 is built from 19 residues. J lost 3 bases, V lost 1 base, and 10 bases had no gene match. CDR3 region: CASSPRKLAGVLDTGELFF. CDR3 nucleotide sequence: TGTGCCAGCTCACCACGGAAACTAGCGGGAGTGTTGGACACCGGGGAGCTGTTTTTT.

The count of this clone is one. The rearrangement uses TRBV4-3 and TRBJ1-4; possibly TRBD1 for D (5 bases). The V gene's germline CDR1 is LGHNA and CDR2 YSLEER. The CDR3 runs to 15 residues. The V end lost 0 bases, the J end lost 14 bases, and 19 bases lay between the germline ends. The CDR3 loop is CASSQDTSGSFHLFF. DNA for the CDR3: TGCGCCAGCAGCCAAGATACGTCAGGGTCCTTTCACCTGTTTTTT.

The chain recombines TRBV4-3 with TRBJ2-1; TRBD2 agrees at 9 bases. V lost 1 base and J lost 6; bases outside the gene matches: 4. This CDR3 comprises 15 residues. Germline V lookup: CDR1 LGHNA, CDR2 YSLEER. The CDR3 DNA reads TGCGCCAGCAGCCAAGGGTGGCGGGAGGGCAATGAGCAGTTCTTC. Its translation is CASSQGWREGNEQFF.

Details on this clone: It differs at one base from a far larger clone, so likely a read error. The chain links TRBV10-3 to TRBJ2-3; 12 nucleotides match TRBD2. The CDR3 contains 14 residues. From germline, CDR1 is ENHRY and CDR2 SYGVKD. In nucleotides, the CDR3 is TGTACCATCGGGACTAGCGGGAGCACAGATACGCAGTATTTT. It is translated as CTIGTSGSTDTQYF.

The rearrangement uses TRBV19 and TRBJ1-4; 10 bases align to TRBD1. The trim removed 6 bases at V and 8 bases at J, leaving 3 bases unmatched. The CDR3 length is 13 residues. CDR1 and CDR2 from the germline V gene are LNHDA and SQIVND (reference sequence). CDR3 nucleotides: TGTGCCAGTAGCGACAGGGGGCGGGAAAAACTGTTTTTT. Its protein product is CASSDRGREKLFF.